This TCR beta chain originates from a study of T cell responses to AZD1222 COVID-19 vaccine. Study context: Second-dose timings of about 4 or about 12 weeks were pooled. Study results and caveats: Seropositive at baseline were only 5 or 6 AZD1222 recipients.

Notes on this clone: Antigen: not known.

Profiling relied on immunoSEQ multiplex PCR, and the TCRdb table lists in-frame clones only, not all of them. The repertoire holds tens of thousands of clones, with just over 90% as singletons. Germline V gene sequence: CDR1 MDHEN, CDR2 SYDVKM. V shed 7 bases and J shed 0 bases, with 16 bases lying between them. The CDR3 loop spans 15 amino acids. This chain joins TRBV28 and TRBJ2-7; TRBD1 or TRBD2 may be the D gene (6 bases each). This clonotype originated in an adult in good health. The sequenced sample was peripheral blood, obtained on day 0 of AZD1222 vaccination. Here the CDR3 DNA reads TGTGCCAGCATCGCGGGACATCGTCTCTCCTACGAGCAGTACTTC. It encodes CASIAGHRLSYEQYF.